This T cell receptor beta chain was obtained from a study of Graves' ophthalmopathy and Graves' hyperthyroidism. Points from the study as a whole: Appearing in blood as well were most expanded thyroid clonotypes above 0.001 frequency.

From RNA, the CDR3 regions of TCR beta chains were amplified and sequenced. HTBI-primed RT-PCR formed the first round, and a multiplex PCR formed the second. TCRdb itself ran the multiplex PCR reads through MiXCR, one entry per CDR3 protein. The data contain 620,000 or so distinct CDR3 sequences, around a fifth of them singletons. Trimming removed 5 bases from V and 3 bases from J; junction bases left unmatched: 8. There are 16 residues in the CDR3. The V gene's germline CDR1 is SGHVS and CDR2 FQNEAQ. In this sample, this clonotype turned up many times. Its antigen remains unknown. This receptor was taken from a woman between 18 and 30 years old with stable Graves' hyperthyroidism. Some clones in this sample may be carry-over from other donors' samples. V gene TRBV7-8 combines with J gene TRBJ2-2, with 8 nucleotides matching TRBD1. Sample: peripheral blood. This CDR3 is CASSPLRGRDTGELFF. CDR3 sequence (DNA): TGTGCCAGCAGCCCGCTCAGGGGGCGCGACACCGGGGAGCTGTTTTTT.